One sample yielded the 21 T cell receptor beta chains listed below, sequenced in a study of T cell clonality in common variable immunodeficiency. Generated by immunoSEQ multiplex PCR, the TCRdb table keeps only in-frame clones and is missing some. The sample holds 30,000 to 40,000 clones, and no clone turns up only once. Sample: peripheral blood mononuclear cells. These receptors originate from a person aged 18 to 75 in good health.

This clone was counted many times. The sequenced fragment ends 3 residues before the CDR3 boundary, so the rest is inferred from the germline J gene. The gene calls are TRBV5-1 and TRBJ2-1; perhaps TRBD2 as D (6 bases). This CDR3 is 13 amino acids long. Deletions cut 5 bases from V and 8 bases from J, with 14 bases between. Germline V lookup: CDR1 SGHRS, CDR2 YFSETQ. CDR3 DNA (partial): TGCGCCAGCAGAGCGGAGGGCCGACATGAG. This translates into CASRAEGRHE. The full CDR3 reads CASRAEGRHEQFF.

This clone appeared many times. The read ends 3 residues shy of where the CDR3 ends; the end is completed using the germline J gene. The chain is built from TRBV9 and TRBJ2-7, with D possibly TRBD2 on 7 matching bases. The V end lost 3 bases, the J end lost 4 bases, and 23 bases lay between the germline ends. Germline assignment: CDR1 SGDLS and CDR2 YYNGEE. The CDR3 contains 17 residues. The CDR3 reads CASSDPEGEGDQYEQYF. The part of the CDR3 DNA that was read is TGTGCCAGCAGCGACCCCGAAGGGGAGGGGGATCAATACGAG.

This clone came up a few times. From the germline J gene comes the end of the CDR3, since the read stops 3 residues before it. This rearrangement joins TRBV7-9 to TRBJ2-3; 8 bases match TRBD1. Germline V gene data show CDR1 as SEHNR and CDR2 as FQNEAQ (reference sequence). CDR3 length: 14 residues. The covered CDR3 bases are TGTGCCAGCAGCCGGACAGGGAACGATCAGCCG. It specifies CASSRTGNDQP. The entire CDR3 sequence reads CASSRTGNDQPQYF.

This clone was found many times. Coverage ceases 3 residues before the CDR3 finishes, and the germline J gene fills in the end. This chain connects TRBV18 to TRBJ2-1; no clear D. Germline CDR1 is KGHSH and CDR2 is LQKENI. V shed 3 bases and J shed 9 bases, with 15 bases lying between them. This CDR3 is built from 14 residues. The CDR3 loop reads CASSPPARTGEQFF. The DNA read from the CDR3 is TGTGCCAGCTCACCCCCCGCTCGCACCGGTGAG.

In its sample, this clone was seen many times. The missing CDR3 end, 3 residues past where the read stops, is filled in from the germline J gene. The chain employs TRBV19 and TRBJ2-5; TRBD2 aligns across 8 bases. The CDR3 has 13 amino acids. From germline, CDR1 is LNHDA and CDR2 SQIVND (reference sequence). Trimming removed 8 bases from V and 2 bases from J; junction bases left unmatched: 4. The DNA read from the CDR3 is TGTGCCAGTTGGGGACTAGGACAAGAGACC. Amino acid sequence: CASWGLGQET. The whole CDR3 is CASWGLGQETQYF.

This clone was seen repeatedly, ten times or more. The CDR3 extends 3 residues past the end of the read, so its final part is completed from the germline J gene. V gene TRBV29-1 combines with J gene TRBJ1-5, with TRBD1 matching 9 bases. CDR3 length: 13 residues. Germline values: CDR1 SQVTM, CDR2 ANQGSEA. V dropped 5 bases and J dropped 7; count of bases not matched to a gene: 6. The CDR3 DNA, read in part, is TGCAGCGTTACCCCGGACAGGGGACAGCCC. This translates into CSVTPDRGQP. The full-length CDR3 reads as CSVTPDRGQPQHF. Based on the CDR3 plus reference TRBV29-1 and TRBJ1-5, the full variable domain is SAVISQKPSRDICQRGTSLTIQCQVDSQVTMMFWYRQQPGQSLTLIATANQGSEATYESGFVIDKFPISRPNLTFSTLTVSNMSPEDSSIYLCSVTPDRGQPQHFGDGTRLSIL.

Concerning this clone: Read data end 3 residues before the CDR3 end; the end is taken from the germline J gene. The genes are TRBV4-2 and TRBJ2-7; D is possibly TRBD1 (6 bases). The CDR3 has 14 amino acids. Germline V gene lookup returns CDR1 LGHNA and CDR2 YNFKEQ. Trimming removed 0 bases from V and 3 bases from J, with 9 bases in between. CDR3 sequence reads: CASSQDVRGYEQYF. Partial CDR3 DNA: TGTGCCAGCAGCCAAGATGTCAGGGGCTACGAG.

This clone was seen many times. The read stops 3 residues short of the end of the CDR3; the missing end is completed from the germline J gene. V and J are TRBV19 and TRBJ1-1; D not certain. The CDR3 loop spans 14 amino acids. Germline CDR1 LNHDA, CDR2 SQIVND (reference sequence). Trimming left V 3 bases short and J 4 bases short, with 12 bases between. The covered CDR3 bases are TGTGCCAGTAGTATCGTCGGTGGGCGCACTGAA. Its protein is CASSIVGGRTE. The entire CDR3 protein is CASSIVGGRTEAFF.

This clone was observed many times. CDR3 DNA, as far as it was read: TGTGCCAGTAGTATAGGCACAGGGGCTATGAGCTCCTACAATGAG. Amino acid sequence: CASSIGTGAMSSYNE. The whole CDR3 is CASSIGTGAMSSYNEQFF. The chain combines TRBV19 with TRBJ2-1, with 7 bases fitting TRBD1. The read ends 3 residues before the CDR3 terminus; that terminus is restored from the germline J gene. The length of the CDR3 is 18 residues. In germline, CDR1 is LNHDA, CDR2 SQIVND (reference sequence). The ends lost 1 base at V and 0 bases at J; junction bases unmatched: 9.

A word on this clone: The CDR3 extends 3 residues past the end of the read, so its final part is completed from the germline J gene. The rearrangement joins TRBV30 to TRBJ1-2; D might be TRBD1 (5 bases). Germline CDR1 reads GTSNPN; CDR2 reads SVGIG (reference sequence). This CDR3 region has 18 residues. CDR3 loop: CAWSWGTSGGTSTDTYTF. The part of the CDR3 DNA that was read is TGTGCCTGGAGTTGGGGGACTAGCGGGGGGACTAGCACAGATACC.

This clone was picked up a small number of times. The read terminates 3 residues before the CDR3 end, so the remaining end is supplied by the germline J gene. This sequence joins TRBV7-9 and TRBJ2-3; D is possibly TRBD2 (6 bases). The CDR3 spans 13 residues. Germline values: CDR1 SEHNR, CDR2 FQNEAQ (reference sequence). The part of the CDR3 DNA that was read is TGTGCCAGCAGCTTCATGGGGGGAGAGACG. As protein: CASSFMGGET. Given in full, the CDR3 is CASSFMGGETQYF.

This clone has a handful of counts. The observed sequence ends 3 residues before the CDR3 terminus, with the missing tail filled in from the germline J gene. J is TRBJ1-1 and V is TRBV7-2, with D uncertain. This CDR3 is 14 amino acids long. V was trimmed by 4 bases and J by 1 base, leaving 10 bases between them. The V gene's germline CDR1 is SGHTA and CDR2 FQGNSA. CDR3 sequence reads: CASSSQTPNTEAFF. The DNA read from the CDR3 is TGTGCCAGCAGCTCACAGACACCGAACACTGAA.

This clone was recorded many times. Sequencing ends 3 residues short of the CDR3 end; the germline J gene provides the rest. The chain has TRBV5-1 and TRBJ2-2, with 7 nucleotides matching TRBD2. The germline V gene encodes CDR1 SGHRS and CDR2 YFSETQ. V shed 0 bases and J 1 base; nucleotides not matched to a gene: 3. The CDR3 loop spans 16 amino acids. CDR3 protein: CASSLESGVNTGELFF. The CDR3 DNA, read in part, is TGCGCCAGCAGCTTGGAAAGCGGGGTGAACACCGGGGAG. The full variable domain, rest sourced from reference TRBV5-1 and TRBJ2-2, is KAGVTQTPRYLIKTRGQQVTLSCSPISGHRSVSWYQQTPGQGLQFLFEYFSETQRNKGNFPGRFSGRQFSNSRSEMNVSTLELGDSALYLCASSLESGVNTGELFFGEGSRLTVL.

This clone was counted ten times or more. Read data end 3 residues before the CDR3 end; the end is taken from the germline J gene. The rearrangement joins TRBV20-1 to TRBJ2-3; D may be TRBD1 (7 bases). Germline values: CDR1 DFQATT, CDR2 SNEGSKA (reference sequence). The CDR3 is 13 residues long. The sequenced part of the CDR3 DNA is TGCAGTGCTACCAGACAGGGAGGAAAGACG. Its protein is CSATRQGGKT. The entire CDR3 protein is CSATRQGGKTQYF.

At least ten counts were recorded for this clone. Read coverage stops 3 residues before the CDR3 terminus; the germline J gene supplies the remainder. This chain links TRBV7-9 with TRBJ1-4, with D maybe TRBD1 (5 bases). This CDR3 is built from 14 residues. Germline V gene sequence: CDR1 SEHNR, CDR2 FQNEAQ (reference sequence). V lost 5 bases and J lost 8, with 15 bases in between. CDR3 loop: CASSHYRTEEKLFF. CDR3 DNA, as far as it was read: TGTGCCAGCAGCCACTACAGGACGGAAGAAAAA.

This clone was observed many times. The read terminates 3 residues ahead of where the CDR3 ends, so the germline J gene completes it. This chain links TRBV5-1 with TRBJ2-6; D could derive from TRBD1 or TRBD2 (6 bases each). Trimming left V 2 bases short and J 0 bases short, with 21 bases between. The CDR3 loop spans 20 amino acids. The germline CDR1 and CDR2 sequences are SGHRS and YFSETQ. Partial CDR3 DNA: TGCGCCAGCAGCTTTGCTCGGGGCGGAGGGGGAAACTCTGGGGCCAACGTC. This gives the protein CASSFARGGGGNSGANV. The entire CDR3 reads CASSFARGGGGNSGANVLTF.

This clone occurred many times. The read ends 3 residues shy of where the CDR3 ends; the end is completed using the germline J gene. The rearrangement uses TRBV30 and TRBJ1-2; D gene unclear. Trimming stripped 5 bases from V and 0 bases from J, with 4 bases between. This CDR3 is built from 11 residues. From germline, CDR1 is GTSNPN and CDR2 SVGIG (reference sequence). The CDR3 bases that were read are TGTGCCTGGGGGCCTAACTATGGC. Translation: CAWGPNYG. The entire CDR3 protein is CAWGPNYGYTF.

This clone has ten or more counts. The observed sequence ends 3 residues before the CDR3 terminus, with the missing tail filled in from the germline J gene. The chain is built from TRBV5-1 and TRBJ2-3; 13 bases map to TRBD2. The CDR3 spans 16 residues. The trim removed 5 bases at V and 5 bases at J, leaving 8 bases unmatched. Germline lookup yields CDR1 SGHRS and CDR2 YFSETQ. CDR3 DNA (partial): TGCGCCAGCAGAGACGGGACTAGCGGGACGGTAGATACG. It yields the protein CASRDGTSGTVDT. The full CDR3 is CASRDGTSGTVDTQYF.

With regard to this clone: The read halts 3 residues ahead of the CDR3 end, with the missing end drawn from the germline J gene. This chain connects TRBV19 to TRBJ1-2; the D is unclear. Per germline, CDR1 LNHDA and CDR2 SQIVND (reference sequence). This CDR3 spans 13 amino acids. The part of the CDR3 DNA that was read is TGTGCCAGTAGCCAGAGCGGGAGTTACGAC. Amino acids: CASSQSGSYD. The entire CDR3 reads CASSQSGSYDYTF.

This clone has a count of ten or more. The read terminates 3 residues ahead of where the CDR3 ends, so the germline J gene completes it. The V gene is TRBV7-8, the J gene TRBJ1-4, with unresolved D. The CDR3 loop spans 16 amino acids. V was pared by 4 bases and J by 2 bases, with 14 bases between. The germline V gene has CDR1 SGHVS and CDR2 FQNEAQ. The CDR3 sequence: CASSSDRPGTNEKLFF. The covered CDR3 bases are TGTGCCAGCAGCTCCGACCGTCCCGGGACTAATGAAAAA.

This clone was recorded at least ten times. The CDR3 is cut off 3 residues early in the read; its end comes from the germline J gene. The chain recombines TRBV28 with TRBJ2-5, with D perhaps TRBD1 (6 bases). Per germline, CDR1 MDHEN and CDR2 SYDVKM. The CDR3 has 16 amino acids. V was trimmed by 7 bases and J by 1 base, leaving 19 bases between them. Incomplete CDR3 DNA: TGTGCCAGCACCCAGGACAGTGGGTCCCTCCAAGAGACC. This codes for CASTQDSGSLQET. From start to end, the CDR3 is CASTQDSGSLQETQYF.